One sample yielded the 25 T cell receptor beta chains listed below, sequenced in a study of blood T cell repertoires in COVID-19. TCRdb's copy holds only in-frame clones and misses some; the assay was immunoSEQ multiplex PCR. The data show approximately 350,000 clones, around 83% seen once. Sequencing used PBMCs or T cells enriched from blood (not recorded which). The receptors derive from a woman between 50 and 59 years old who had recovered from COVID-19.

V and J are TRBV3-1 (or the pseudogene TRBV3-2) and TRBJ1-1; 8 bases map to TRBD1. CDR1 is LGHDT, CDR2 YNNKEL, per germline (reference sequence). The CDR3 contains 15 residues. Losses at the gene ends were 5 bases for V and 3 bases for J; bases not matched to a gene: 8. The CDR3 protein is CASSNQNRGDTEAFF. The CDR3 bases are TGTGCCAGCAGCAACCAGAACAGGGGGGACACTGAAGCTTTCTTT.

J is TRBJ1-1 and V is TRBV29-1; TRBD1 agrees at 7 bases. In germline, CDR1 is SQVTM, CDR2 ANQGSEA. The CDR3 runs 11 residues. Trimming removed 3 bases from V and 11 bases from J; junction bases left unmatched: 6. This CDR3 reads CSVDVTGPAFF. The CDR3 DNA follows: TGCAGCGTTGACGTGACAGGGCCGGCTTTCTTT.

This clone was observed a single time. The chain is built from TRBV2 and TRBJ2-3; maybe TRBD2 (6 bases). Germline V CDR1 and CDR2: SNHLY, FYNNEI. The V gene lost 5 bases and the J gene lost 5 bases, with 17 bases spanning the gap. The CDR3 has 15 amino acids. This CDR3 reads CASSTYTRGGDTQYF. In DNA, the CDR3 is TGTGCCAGCAGTACCTACACTAGGGGAGGAGATACGCAGTATTTT.

The gene calls are TRBV7-8 and TRBJ1-3; D unresolved. The CDR3 loop spans 15 amino acids. The V end lost 5 bases, the J end lost 3 bases, and 14 bases lay between the germline ends. Germline lookup yields CDR1 SGHVS and CDR2 FQNEAQ. The CDR3: CASSQLSSHGNTIYF. In nucleotides, the CDR3 is TGTGCCAGCAGCCAACTATCGAGCCATGGAAACACCATATATTTT.

This chain joins TRBV4-1 and TRBJ2-7; 8 nucleotides line up with TRBD1. Germline CDR1 reads MGHRA; CDR2 reads YSYEKL. V shed 4 bases, J shed 0 bases, and the junction held 8 bases outside the gene matches. CDR3 size: 16 residues. CDR3 DNA sequence: TGCGCCAGCAGCCCGATTTCCGGGACAGGCTCCTACGAGCAGTACTTC. Translating gives CASSPISGTGSYEQYF.

The V and J genes are TRBV5-1 and TRBJ2-1; D is possibly TRBD1 (6 bases). Germline CDR1 SGHRS, CDR2 YFSETQ. The CDR3 sequence is 15 residues long. V lost 0 bases to trimming and J lost 4 bases, with 11 bases between them. CDR3 amino acids: CASSLVGHLYNEQFF. The CDR3 DNA reads TGCGCCAGCAGCTTGGTGGGACACCTATACAATGAGCAGTTCTTC. Together with reference TRBV5-1 and TRBJ2-1, the CDR3 gives the full variable domain: KAGVTQTPRYLIKTRGQQVTLSCSPISGHRSVSWYQQTPGQGLQFLFEYFSETQRNKGNFPGRFSGRQFSNSRSEMNVSTLELGDSALYLCASSLVGHLYNEQFFGPGTRLTVL.

The genes are TRBV29-1 and TRBJ2-1; 7 bases fit TRBD2. In germline, CDR1 is SQVTM, CDR2 ANQGSEA. The V segment lost 3 bases and the J segment 6 bases; nucleotides outside the gene matches: 5. This CDR3 is built from 13 residues. CDR3 sequence: CSVDSSGPNEQFF. CDR3 bases: TGCAGCGTTGACTCTAGCGGCCCCAATGAGCAGTTCTTC.

The V call is TRBV2, the J call TRBJ1-2; 12 bases align to TRBD1. This CDR3 is built from 17 residues. J gave up 4 bases and V 6 bases, and 12 bases lay outside the gene matches. Per germline, CDR1 SNHLY and CDR2 FYNNEI. In DNA form, the CDR3 reads TGTGCCAGCAGGACCGGGACAGGGGGCGAGTTGGGCTATGGCTACACCTTC. Translating it yields CASRTGTGGELGYGYTF.

V is TRBV27 and J is TRBJ1-4; D is uncertain. Germline V CDR1 and CDR2: MNHEY, SMNVEV (reference sequence). The CDR3 spans 13 residues. Trimming cost V 2 bases and J 10 bases, with 11 bases left between them. The CDR3 sequence: CASSLDGRGKLFF. CDR3 DNA sequence: TGTGCCAGCAGTTTAGATGGGCGGGGAAAACTGTTTTTT.

This clone was counted a few times. The rearrangement uses TRBV30 and TRBJ1-2; TRBD1 agrees at 7 bases. The V segment lost 2 bases and the J segment 7 bases; nucleotides outside the gene matches: 4. There are 12 residues in the CDR3. CDR1 is GTSNPN and CDR2 is SVGIG in the germline V gene (reference sequence). CDR3 DNA sequence: TGTGCCTGGAGTTCAACAGGGGTTGGCTACACCTTC. Translated, it gives CAWSSTGVGYTF.

This clone was recorded only once. This chain connects TRBV5-1 to TRBJ2-1; D remains ambiguous. The CDR3 covers 12 residues. V was cut by 0 bases and J by 7 bases, with 5 bases left in between. CDR1 and CDR2 (germline): SGHRS, YFSETQ. CDR3 nucleotide sequence: TGCGCCAGCAGCTTGGTGAGAAATGAGCAGTTCTTC. Protein: CASSLVRNEQFF.

The V call is TRBV4-1, the J call TRBJ1-2; weak D call: TRBD1 (6 bases). The V end was cut by 1 base, the J end by 5 bases, with 14 bases between. Germline-derived CDR1 and CDR2 are MGHRA and YSYEKL. The CDR3 is 15 amino acids. The CDR3 here is CASSQVDSGGYGYTF. Written as DNA, the CDR3 is TGCGCCAGCAGCCAAGTGGACAGTGGGGGTTATGGCTACACCTTC.

The chain couples TRBV2 to TRBJ2-6; 9 positions agree with TRBD1. The V gene's germline CDR1 is SNHLY and CDR2 FYNNEI. This CDR3 spans 19 amino acids. J was trimmed by 1 base and V by 7 bases; bases with no gene match: 14. CDR3: CASIIRGGQGFSGANVLTF. CDR3 sequence (DNA): TGTGCCAGCATCATCAGGGGAGGACAGGGGTTTTCTGGGGCCAACGTCCTGACTTTC.

The chain has TRBV27 and TRBJ2-1; 13 bases fit TRBD2. V gave up 5 bases and J gave up 5 bases; unmatched junction bases: 6. This CDR3 has 16 residues. Germline V gene sequence: CDR1 MNHEY, CDR2 SMNVEV (reference sequence). The CDR3 DNA reads as TGTGCCAGCAGTACCATTGGACTAGCGGGAGACAATGAGCAGTTCTTC. Amino acids: CASSTIGLAGDNEQFF.

This clone was counted a few times. The chain links TRBV5-4 to TRBJ2-3, with D possibly being TRBD2 (6 bases). The CDR3 totals 17 residues. Trimming cost V 4 bases and J 0 bases, with 18 bases left between them. Germline-derived CDR1 and CDR2 are SGHNT and YYREEE (reference sequence). The CDR3: CASSPRVGDSSTDTQYF. CDR3 nucleotides: TGTGCCAGCAGCCCAAGGGTCGGGGACTCTAGCACAGATACGCAGTATTTT.

This chain links TRBV18 with TRBJ1-2, with 9 positions matching TRBD1. This CDR3 is 13 amino acids long. V lost 0 bases to trimming and J lost 7 bases; unmatched junction nucleotides: 0. Germline assignment: CDR1 KGHSH and CDR2 LQKENI. In DNA, the CDR3 is TGTGCCAGCTCACCACCGACAGGGGGTGGCTACACCTTC. It is translated as CASSPPTGGGYTF.

The chain links TRBV29-1 to TRBJ1-4; perhaps TRBD1 as D (6 bases). Germline loops: CDR1 SQVTM, CDR2 ANQGSEA. V was cut by 4 bases and J by 8 bases, with 20 bases left in between. The CDR3 is made up of 15 amino acids. As DNA, the CDR3 is TGCAGCGTTGTTACCCCTGCTACAGGGTACGAAAAACTGTTTTTT. Amino acids: CSVVTPATGYEKLFF.

V is TRBV6-5 and J is TRBJ1-6; no clear D. The CDR3 length is 14 residues. Germline V gene data show CDR1 as MNHEY and CDR2 as SVGAGI. Trimming shortened V by 6 bases and J by 5 bases, and 11 bases separated the two germline ends. CDR3 in amino acids: CASSSGFHNSPLHF. The CDR3, as DNA: TGTGCCAGCAGCTCGGGATTTCATAATTCACCCCTCCACTTT.

The chain employs TRBV12-3 or TRBV12-4 and TRBJ1-2; tentatively, D is TRBD1 (5 bases). This CDR3 has 12 amino acids. V shed 6 bases and J shed 8 bases, with 13 bases lying between them. The CDR3 sequence is CASRQGLRGYTF. For the CDR3, the DNA is TGTGCCAGCAGGCAGGGTTTGCGAGGCTACACCTTC.

This rearrangement joins TRBV4-2 to TRBJ1-3, with TRBD1 as a possible D gene (6 bases). V was trimmed by 0 bases and J by 0 bases, leaving 24 bases between them. Per germline, CDR1 LGHNA and CDR2 YNFKEQ. The CDR3 has 21 residues. CDR3 sequence reads: CASSQEFQGTGQLSSGNTIYF. In DNA, the CDR3 is TGTGCCAGCAGCCAAGAATTCCAAGGCACCGGACAGTTGAGCTCTGGAAACACCATATATTTT.

This clone was observed once. CDR3 residues: CAISSTGQGVAGELFF. The CDR3 bases are TGTGCCATCTCGTCCACGGGACAGGGGGTAGCCGGGGAGCTGTTTTTT. The chain combines TRBV10-3 with TRBJ2-2; TRBD1 aligns across 11 bases. The CDR3 is 16 amino acids. J gave up 6 bases and V 8 bases, and 11 bases lay outside the gene matches. CDR1 and CDR2 from the germline V gene are ENHRY and SYGVKD.

The V call is TRBV7-9, the J call TRBJ2-3; the match to TRBD2 covers 7 bases. The CDR3 covers 15 residues. Germline V gene sequence: CDR1 SEHNR, CDR2 FQNEAQ (reference sequence). J gave up 3 bases and V 2 bases, and 5 bases lay outside the gene matches. CDR3 bases: TGTGCCAGCAGCTTACTCGGGGGGTCTACAGATACGCAGTATTTT. This gives the protein CASSLLGGSTDTQYF.

The rearrangement joins TRBV28 to TRBJ2-3; the match to TRBD1 covers 8 bases. The CDR3 contains 14 residues. Germline V gives CDR1 MDHEN, CDR2 SYDVKM. The V gene end was trimmed by 8 bases and the J gene end by 1 base; junction bases not matched to a gene: 5. CDR3 region: CASGQGDRTDTQYF. CDR3 in DNA: TGTGCCAGCGGACAGGGCGACCGCACAGATACGCAGTATTTT.

The CDR3 DNA reads TGTGCCAGCGGGACTGTGAGTGGAAACACCATATATTTT. This encodes CASGTVSGNTIYF. The V and J genes are TRBV9 and TRBJ1-3; the D gene is possibly TRBD1 (5 bases). Trimming took 7 bases from V and 3 from J, leaving 11 bases between them. Germline-derived CDR1 and CDR2 are SGDLS and YYNGEE. The CDR3 spans 13 residues.

In DNA form, the CDR3 reads TGCGCCAGCAGCACGGACAGTAACTATGGCTACACCTTC. Its protein is CASSTDSNYGYTF. V is TRBV5-1 and J is TRBJ1-2; D possibly corresponds to TRBD1 (6 bases). The CDR3 totals 13 residues. CDR1 is SGHRS and CDR2 is YFSETQ in the germline V gene. The V gene lost 4 bases and the J gene lost 1 base, with 8 bases spanning the gap. Full variable domain (rest looked up from reference TRBV5-1 and TRBJ1-2): KAGVTQTPRYLIKTRGQQVTLSCSPISGHRSVSWYQQTPGQGLQFLFEYFSETQRNKGNFPGRFSGRQFSNSRSEMNVSTLELGDSALYLCASSTDSNYGYTFGSGTRLTVV.